Detailed here is one TCR beta chain. The antigen is not known. These data come from a study of long-term antiretroviral therapy in people with HIV. Study outcomes and limitations: Unavailable data included ART adherence, viral resistance and therapy changes (switches in treatment). All blood samples came from the years 2004 to 2017, possibly under older ART regimens.

Samples were assayed with immunoSEQ v3.0 at survey level. Some clones are missing from TCRdb's copy, which holds only in-frame ones; the method was immunoSEQ multiplex PCR. The profile shows tens of thousands of clones, roughly 80% of them singletons. Sequencing was performed on unsorted PBMCs, taken 1.1 years before starting antiretroviral therapy. This receptor was taken from a woman aged 40 to 50 with HIV.

The CDR3 DNA follows: TGTGCCAGCAGCGCCTGGGGGGCGAACACCGGGGAGCTGTTTTTT. Amino acids: CASSAWGANTGELFF. The chain is built from TRBV13 and TRBJ2-2, with a tentative D call TRBD2 (6 bases). CDR1 PRHDT and CDR2 FYEKMQ come from the germline V gene (reference sequence). Trimming cost V 5 bases and J 0 bases, with 10 bases left between them. This CDR3 spans 15 amino acids.